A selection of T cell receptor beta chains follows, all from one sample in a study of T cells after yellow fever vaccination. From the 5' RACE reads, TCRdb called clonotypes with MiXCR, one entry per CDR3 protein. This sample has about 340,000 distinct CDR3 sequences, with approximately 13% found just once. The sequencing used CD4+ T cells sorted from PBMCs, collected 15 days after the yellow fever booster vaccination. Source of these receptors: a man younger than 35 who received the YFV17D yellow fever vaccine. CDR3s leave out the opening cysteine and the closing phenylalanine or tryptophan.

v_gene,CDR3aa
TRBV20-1,SARDGGNQPQH
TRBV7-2,ASSPTPGTDQY
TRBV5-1,ASSPEGGYTQY
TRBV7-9,ASSLTLGNTEAF
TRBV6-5,ASGKGPGQNTGELF
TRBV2,ASKGEALNGEQF
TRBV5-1,ASSPREGNSGANVLT
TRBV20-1,SAGRQSQPQH
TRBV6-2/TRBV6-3,ASSPLPGLAGGNEQF
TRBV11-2,ASSRGSESNQPQH
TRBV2,ASRQDYPQPQH
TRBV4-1,ASSERAGVPKAEAF
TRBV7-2,ASGTSGGGTDTQY
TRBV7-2,ASSFWPGASDEQF
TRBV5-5,ASSFMGDYGYT
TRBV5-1,ASSDPVEAVGEKLF
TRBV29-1,SVEDIQETQY
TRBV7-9,ASSLDASGGLTDTQY
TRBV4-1,ASSQLVGNQPQH
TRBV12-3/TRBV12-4,ASSFLGNEKLF
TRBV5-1,ASSLGTTEHGELF
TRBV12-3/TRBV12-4,ASSLPPHGYT
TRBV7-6,ASSPSPASGADTQY
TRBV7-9,ASSLVDRVDEQF
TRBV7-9,ASSLGWETSGHNEQF
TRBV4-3,ASSQARDRYRQVYGYT
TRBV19,AAGPRDRDTQY
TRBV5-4,ASSLNRGADTGELF
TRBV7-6,ASSPRGGSGANVLT
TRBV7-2,ASSFPRRKTDTQY
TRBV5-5,ASSPLARGAVKTQY
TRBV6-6,ASSDPGGDNEQF
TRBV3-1,ASSLTYPGQAGYT
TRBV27,ASSRGHLNTEAF
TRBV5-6,ASSAPIRTDTQY
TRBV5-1,ASSWTPAGGPDTQY
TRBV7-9,ASSWTGGETQY
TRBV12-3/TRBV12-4,ASSFGAETQY
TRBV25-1,ASSPRGGQGNTEAF
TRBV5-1,ASSLGQGTEKLF
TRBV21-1,ASSKFGRYNEQF
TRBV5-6,ASSLYSTRGYT
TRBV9,ASSPNTGDTQY
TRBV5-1,ASSLSSSGDTDTQY
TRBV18,ASSPLDSSPLH
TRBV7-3,ASSLNMSPGANVLT
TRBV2,ASSEDGGRVNSPLH
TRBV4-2,ASSAEVRTDEQF
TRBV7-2,ASSAARVPGTQY
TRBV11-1,ASSLTGTGDGEQF
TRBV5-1,ASRPGTTTNEKLF
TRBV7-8,ASSQDDPGFNQPQH
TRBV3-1,ASGTSRYTGELI
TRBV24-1,ATSLSGRGETQY
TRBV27,ASSLRGQGGYT
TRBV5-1,ASSLVELAGGTDTQY